The 28 T cell receptor beta chains below all came from one sample that was sequenced in a study of blood T cell repertoires in COVID-19 (TCRdb year 2020). Library construction relied on the immunoSEQ multiplex PCR assay. TCRdb's version of the immuneACCESS table is confined to in-frame rearrangements and falls short of the full clone set. An unresolved V gene accounts for under half of the shortfall where checked; the remainder is of unknown origin. For this sample there are about 150,000 clones; 70% to 90% appear just once. Roughly 0.6% of the sample lies in the top ten. The material sequenced was peripheral blood. Receptors originate from a man in his 60s with COVID-19, enrolled during active disease.

This sequence joins TRBV11-3 and TRBJ2-3, with a weak D call TRBD1 (5 bases). This CDR3 is built from 14 residues. Trimming took 3 bases from V and 4 from J, leaving 11 bases between them. Looked up from germline, CDR1 is SGHNT and CDR2 is YENEEA. CDR3 bases: TGTGCCAGCAGCTTGGGTCCGACAGCAGATACGCAGTATTTT. It yields the protein CASSLGPTADTQYF.

The gene calls are TRBV2 and TRBJ1-1; D is perhaps TRBD1 (5 bases). CDR3 size: 13 residues. Germline CDR1 is SNHLY and CDR2 is FYNNEI. V dropped 2 bases and J dropped 3 bases, with 7 bases sitting between them. This CDR3 is CASSETGDTEAFF. The DNA for the CDR3 is TGTGCCAGCAGTGAAACGGGGGACACTGAAGCTTTCTTT.

CDR3 nucleotides: TGTGCCAGCAGCTTGGGGACAGGGGGCAACGAGCAGTACTTC. Its translation: CASSLGTGGNEQYF. The gene calls are TRBV5-5 and TRBJ2-7, with 11 bases matching TRBD1. The CDR3 length is 14 residues. Germline trimming cut 0 bases from V and 5 bases from J; bases unmatched to any gene: 1. Germline CDR1 and CDR2: SGHKS and YYEKEE (reference sequence).

The gene calls are TRBV6-5 and TRBJ1-6; D possibly corresponds to TRBD1 (5 bases). The length of the CDR3 is 16 residues. Looked up from germline, CDR1 is MNHEY and CDR2 is SVGAGI. Trimming stripped 4 bases from V and 9 bases from J, with 19 bases between. In DNA form, the CDR3 reads TGTGCCAGCAGTTCCTACGGGGGAGGCTATCTTTCACCCCTCCACTTT. It encodes CASSSYGGGYLSPLHF.

The chain is built from TRBV6-2 or TRBV6-3 and TRBJ1-5; 8 positions match TRBD1. The length of the CDR3 is 15 residues. J was trimmed by 5 bases and V by 4 bases; bases with no gene match: 7. Germline V gene lookup returns CDR1 MNHEY and CDR2 SVGEGT. CDR3 loop: CASSSIDRGYQPQHF. The CDR3 DNA is TGTGCCAGCAGTTCCATAGACAGGGGCTATCAGCCCCAGCATTTT.

V is TRBV5-3 and J is TRBJ2-2, with D perhaps matching TRBD1 (5 bases). TRBV5-3 is an ORF, and what it does is uncertain. The CDR3 runs 16 residues. Trimming removed 10 bases from V and 2 bases from J, with 21 bases in between. The CDR3 region is CALPDGAPINTGELFF. CDR3 sequence (DNA): TGTGCCCTCCCCGATGGGGCGCCGATCAACACCGGGGAGCTGTTTTTT.

This rearrangement joins TRBV2 to TRBJ2-7; D may be TRBD1 (6 bases). The CDR3 is 14 residues long. V shed 6 bases and J shed 1 base, with 13 bases lying between them. Germline CDR1 is SNHLY and CDR2 is FYNNEI. In nucleotides, the CDR3 is TGTGCCAGCAGACCTACAGGGTTTTCCTACGAGCAGTACTTC. Translated, it gives CASRPTGFSYEQYF.

This clone has just one count. This chain uses TRBV6-1 with TRBJ1-2, with D perhaps matching TRBD1 (5 bases). The CDR3 has 12 amino acids. The V gene's germline CDR1 is MNHNS and CDR2 SASEGT. Deletions cut 3 bases from V and 6 bases from J, with 8 bases between. The CDR3 DNA sequence: TGTGCCAGCAGTGAGTCAGGGAATGGCTACACCTTC. Translating gives CASSESGNGYTF.

V gene TRBV18 combines with J gene TRBJ2-7, with D perhaps TRBD2 (5 bases). The germline V gene has CDR1 KGHSH and CDR2 LQKENI. The V and J ends lost 5 bases and 7 bases respectively, with 12 bases between them. The CDR3 is made up of 12 amino acids. The CDR3 region is CASSKDPGEQYF. For the CDR3, the DNA is TGTGCCAGCTCAAAGGACCCGGGGGAGCAGTACTTC.

V is TRBV25-1 and J is TRBJ2-1; D call uncertain. Deletions cut 6 bases from V and 10 bases from J, with 7 bases between. Germline lookup yields CDR1 MGHDK and CDR2 SYGVNS. There are 10 residues in the CDR3. Here the CDR3 DNA reads TGTGCCAGCAGGCCCAGAGAGCAGTTCTTC. Translation gives CASRPREQFF.

The chain has TRBV12-3 or TRBV12-4 and TRBJ2-7; no firm D call. Trimming cost V 6 bases and J 3 bases, with 9 bases left between them. The CDR3 loop spans 12 amino acids. CDR3 DNA: TGTGCCAGCAGGAGAGCTATCTACGAGCAGTACTTC. Protein sequence: CASRRAIYEQYF.

This chain joins TRBV4-3 and TRBJ1-4, with unresolved D. The V end lost 4 bases, the J end lost 0 bases, and 12 bases lay between the germline ends. The CDR3 loop spans 16 amino acids. CDR1 and CDR2 from the germline V gene are LGHNA and YSLEER. CDR3 nucleotide sequence: TGCGCCAGCAGCCCCTCCTCCGGGACAACTAATGAAAAACTGTTTTTT. It codes for CASSPSSGTTNEKLFF.

The chain uses TRBV19 and TRBJ2-2; D is possibly TRBD2 (5 bases). The ends were cut back, 3 bases at V and 1 base at J, with 6 bases in the middle. This CDR3 contains 14 residues. In germline, CDR1 is LNHDA, CDR2 SQIVND (reference sequence). The CDR3 spells CASSIAGNTGELFF. The CDR3, as DNA: TGTGCCAGTAGTATCGCGGGGAACACCGGGGAGCTGTTTTTT.

V and J are TRBV7-2 and TRBJ2-1; D uncertain. Germline V gene sequence: CDR1 SGHTA, CDR2 FQGNSA. The CDR3 totals 14 residues. V lost 4 bases to trimming and J lost 9 bases, with 16 bases between them. Here the CDR3 DNA reads TGTGCCAGCAGCTCTAACAGCCCGCCTTCTGAGCAGTTCTTC. Protein sequence: CASSSNSPPSEQFF.

As regards this clone: The junction does not match germline at one end; this may be a read error. Other DNA sequences within the sample encode an identical CDR3. The rearrangement links TRBV19 to TRBJ2-7, with D unresolved. The CDR3 sequence is 14 residues long. Germline V gene sequence: CDR1 LNHDA, CDR2 SQIVND (reference sequence). In DNA form, the CDR3 reads TGTGCTAGTACAGCCTTTGGAGAGTCCCACGAGCAGTACTTC. The encoded protein is CASTAFGESHEQYF.

The chain employs TRBV19 and TRBJ1-1, with TRBD1 matching over 9 bases. Germline CDR1 reads LNHDA; CDR2 reads SQIVND (reference sequence). V was pared by 8 bases and J by 4 bases, with 2 bases of the junction left unmatched. The CDR3 is 12 residues long. The CDR3 DNA follows: TGTGCCAGTGGGACAGGGCCCACTGAAGCTTTCTTT. This codes for CASGTGPTEAFF. Using reference TRBV19 and TRBJ1-1 for the parts outside the CDR3, the full variable domain is DGGITQSPKYLFRKEGQNVTLSCEQNLNHDAMYWYRQDPGQGLRLIYYSQIVNDFQKGDIAEGYSVSREKKESFPLTVTSAQKNPTAFYLCASGTGPTEAFFGQGTRLTVV.

The rearrangement joins TRBV7-2 to TRBJ2-5; the match to TRBD2 covers 16 bases. The CDR3 contains 15 residues. The V gene's germline CDR1 is SGHTA and CDR2 FQGNSA. J gave up 6 bases and V 11 bases, and 9 bases lay outside the gene matches. The CDR3 region has the DNA TGTGCCTCGGAGGGACTAGCGGGAGGGCCGAAGACCCAGTACTTC. This translates into CASEGLAGGPKTQYF.

The chain couples TRBV9 to TRBJ2-5, with D maybe TRBD2 (6 bases). V lost 5 bases, J lost 1 base, and 12 bases lay in between. This CDR3 spans 14 amino acids. Germline CDR1 reads SGDLS; CDR2 reads YYNGEE. The CDR3 sequence: CASSSGDGQETQYF. The CDR3, as DNA: TGTGCCAGCAGTTCGGGGGACGGCCAAGAGACCCAGTACTTC.

The chain employs TRBV28 and TRBJ1-2; TRBD1 matches 8 bases. Trimming took 3 bases from V and 6 from J; bases not matched to a gene: 9. Looked up from germline, CDR1 is MDHEN and CDR2 is SYDVKM. CDR3 length: 15 amino acids. The CDR3 DNA sequence: TGTGCCAGCAGTTTGACGGTGGACAGGGAACATGGCTACACCTTC. It encodes CASSLTVDREHGYTF.

This clone occurred a few times. The rearrangement joins TRBV13 to TRBJ2-2; no clear D. The germline gives CDR1 PRHDT, CDR2 FYEKMQ (reference sequence). V shed 6 bases and J shed 4 bases, with 18 bases lying between them. This CDR3 comprises 16 residues. The chain's CDR3 is CASSSAQRARTGELFF. For the CDR3, the DNA is TGTGCCAGCAGTTCCGCCCAGCGAGCGCGCACCGGGGAGCTGTTTTTT.

The CDR3 loop is CASSLGGTGGQETQYF. Here the CDR3 DNA reads TGTGCCAGCAGCTTAGGGGGGACAGGGGGCCAAGAGACCCAGTACTTC. The chain is built from TRBV7-2 and TRBJ2-5; 11 bases are shared with TRBD1. The CDR3 spans 16 residues. V lost 1 base, J lost 1 base, and 2 bases stayed unmatched. CDR1 is SGHTA, CDR2 FQGNSA, per germline.

The V and J genes are TRBV15 and TRBJ1-1, with 8 bases that match TRBD1. The length of the CDR3 is 15 residues. V lost 5 bases, J lost 1 base, and 6 bases stayed unmatched. Germline values: CDR1 LNHNV, CDR2 YYDKDF (reference sequence). The CDR3 loop reads CATSPRTGQNTEAFF. The CDR3 coding sequence is TGTGCCACCAGCCCCCGGACAGGGCAGAACACTGAAGCTTTCTTT. Full variable domain (remainder filled in from reference TRBV15 and TRBJ1-1): DAMVIQNPRYQVTQFGKPVTLSCSQTLNHNVMYWYQQKSSQAPKLLFHYYDKDFNNEADTPDNFQSRRPNTSFCFLDIRSPGLGDTAMYLCATSPRTGQNTEAFFGQGTRLTVV.

The chain is built from TRBV29-1 and TRBJ2-1; TRBD2 agrees at 11 bases. J gave up 6 bases and V 6 bases, and 10 bases lay outside the gene matches. Germline V gene sequence: CDR1 SQVTM, CDR2 ANQGSEA. The CDR3 is made up of 15 amino acids. CDR3 DNA sequence: TGCAGCGTCAAGGAGCTAGCGGGAGGCATCAATGAGCAGTTCTTC. Translating gives CSVKELAGGINEQFF.

V and J are TRBV11-3 and TRBJ1-1, with D possibly TRBD1 on 6 matching bases. With 1 base removed from V and 1 base from J, the gap between germline ends came to 13 bases. The CDR3 contains 16 residues. Germline V CDR1 and CDR2: SGHNT, YENEEA. Written as DNA, the CDR3 is TGTGCCAGCAGCTTAGTAGGACAGATACCGAACACTGAAGCTTTCTTT. Its protein is CASSLVGQIPNTEAFF.

The V gene is TRBV4-1, the J gene TRBJ1-5, with TRBD1 as a possible D gene (6 bases). The germline V gene has CDR1 MGHRA and CDR2 YSYEKL. Trimming left V 0 bases short and J 6 bases short, with 9 bases between. The CDR3 contains 14 residues. The CDR3 protein is CASSQEGAGQPQHF. CDR3 nucleotide sequence: TGCGCCAGCAGCCAAGAGGGGGCTGGTCAGCCCCAGCATTTT.

The J gene is TRBJ2-7, the V gene TRBV28; TRBD1 aligns across 7 bases. Germline values: CDR1 MDHEN, CDR2 SYDVKM. CDR3 length equals 12 residues. The V gene end was trimmed by 6 bases and the J gene end by 6 bases; junction bases not matched to a gene: 5. CDR3 residues: CASRSTGREQYF. The DNA of the CDR3 is TGTGCCAGCAGGTCGACAGGGCGCGAGCAGTACTTC.

The gene calls are TRBV7-2 and TRBJ2-3; TRBD2 matches at 7 bases. Germline CDR1 SGHTA, CDR2 FQGNSA. The CDR3 contains 15 residues. The V segment lost 5 bases and the J segment 1 base; nucleotides outside the gene matches: 6. The CDR3 protein is CASSKGGSGTDTQYF. Written as DNA, the CDR3 is TGTGCCAGCAGCAAGGGCGGGAGTGGCACAGATACGCAGTATTTT.

J is TRBJ2-2 and V is TRBV4-3; D not certain. This CDR3 contains 14 residues. Germline V lookup: CDR1 LGHNA, CDR2 YSLEER. The germline V and J ends were trimmed by 4 bases and 5 bases, with 11 bases remaining between them. CDR3 bases: TGCGCCAGCAGCCCCGAAGCTAGGACCGGGGAGCTGTTTTTT. Its protein is CASSPEARTGELFF.